A selection of T cell receptor beta chains follows, all from one sample in a study of post-analysis software for immune sequencing data. TCRdb re-derived calls from the PCR reads in MiXCR, one entry per CDR3 protein. The table shows approximately 260,000 distinct CDR3 sequences, with 30% to 45% occurring only once. The sequenced sample consisted of blood. All receptors come from a girl between 5 and 17 years old with multiple sclerosis. Both conserved end residues are part of each CDR3. D genes are given only for firm matches. Not all rows give a size; the values are once, few, many and, for expanded clones, a class.

j_call v_call clone_size d_call cdr3_length cdr3_nt cdr3_aa
TRBJ1-3 TRBV20-1 NA NA 15 TGCAGTGCTAGACATGGCCGGGCGGCTGGAAACACCATATATTTT CSARHGRAAGNTIYF
TRBJ2-1 TRBV28 many NA 15 TGTGCCAGCAGTTCCGCAGAGGGGCTTGCGAATGAGCAGTTCTTC CASSSAEGLANEQFF
TRBJ2-5 TRBV29-1 NA NA 16 TGCAGCGTTCATACTAGGGACGTCGGGCGGGCTGAGACCCAGTACTTC CSVHTRDVGRAETQYF
TRBJ2-1 TRBV2 many TRBD1 13 TGTGCCAGCAGTGGGGACAGATACAATGAGCAGTTCTTC CASSGDRYNEQFF
TRBJ2-1 TRBV19 many NA 12 TGTGCCAGTAGTCTCCGGGCGGCTGAGCAGTTCTTC CASSLRAAEQFF
TRBJ1-1 TRBV6-9 few NA 14 TGTGCCAGCAGTAAGGGACGGATGAACACTGAAGCTTTCTTT CASSKGRMNTEAFF
TRBJ1-4 TRBV5-1 few NA 14 TGCGCCAGCAGCTCCTGGGGGACTAATGAAAAACTGTTTTTT CASSSWGTNEKLFF
TRBJ2-2 TRBV7-9 NA NA 15 TGTGCCAGCAACCTCCAGGGAAGGGGGGCCGGGGAGCGGTTTTTT CASNLQGRGAGERFF
TRBJ1-2 TRBV13 NA NA 12 TGTGCCAGCAGGGGTGAGCTCTATGGCTACACCTTC CASRGELYGYTF
TRBJ2-1 TRBV24-1 many NA 13 TGTGCCATCGACTCGGGGTCCTACAATGAGCAGTTCTTC CAIDSGSYNEQFF
TRBJ2-3 TRBV20-1 many TRBD2 15 TGCAGTGCTTTAGGGACTAGCGGGAGACGGGATACGCAGTATTTT CSALGTSGRRDTQYF
TRBJ2-3 TRBV18 many TRBD1 17 TGTGCCAGCTCACCCTCAAATAGACAGGGTGGCACAGATACGCAGTATTTT CASSPSNRQGGTDTQYF
TRBJ2-7 TRBV7-9 NA NA 18 TGTGCCAGCAGCTTGGGGGCTCAGCTGGGTAGCAACATCTACGAGCAGTACTTC CASSLGAQLGSNIYEQYF
TRBJ1-1 TRBV4-1 few TRBD1 17 TGCGCCAGCAGCCAAGAAGGACAGGGGGCTATGAACACTGAAGCTTTCTTT CASSQEGQGAMNTEAFF
TRBJ2-5 TRBV27 NA NA 12 TGTGCCAGCATGGGTGGCTCGGAGACCCAGTACTTC CASMGGSETQYF
TRBJ2-6 TRBV9 many NA 14 TGTGCCAGCATGCAAGCCTCTGGGGCCAACGTCCTGACTTTC CASMQASGANVLTF
TRBJ2-5 TRBV7-2 many TRBD2 17 TGTGCCAGCAGCTCTTGGACTAGCGGGCTAAATCCGGAGACCCAGTACTTC CASSSWTSGLNPETQYF
TRBJ2-1 TRBV6-4 many TRBD2 18 TGTGCCAGCAGTGACGGTCGGAGGGGGCTAGCGGGAGTCAATGAGCAGTTCTTC CASSDGRRGLAGVNEQFF
TRBJ2-1 TRBV4-2 many TRBD2 15 TGTGCCAGCAGCCAAGATCTAGTAGCGGGGAGGGAGCAGTTCTTC CASSQDLVAGREQFF
TRBJ2-4 TRBV20-1 many NA 16 TGCAGTGCTAGAGGGGGGGCGGACCTAGCCAAAAACATTCAGTACTTC CSARGGADLAKNIQYF
TRBJ1-4 TRBV20-1 few TRBD1 13 TGCAGTGCCAAGGACAGGAACAATGAAAAACTGTTTTTT CSAKDRNNEKLFF
TRBJ1-6 TRBV5-1 many NA 16 TGCGCCAGCAGCTTGGTTATCGGGATGACGGATTCACCCCTCCACTTT CASSLVIGMTDSPLHF
TRBJ2-5 TRBV20-1 NA NA 14 TGCAGTGCTAGAGTCCCAGGGAACCAAGAGACCCAGTACTTC CSARVPGNQETQYF
TRBJ1-1 TRBV29-1 many NA 13 TGCAGCGTTGCCGCAGGGAGAGGTACTGAAGCTTTCTTT CSVAAGRGTEAFF
TRBJ2-7 TRBV12-3/TRBV12-4 NA NA 14 TGTGCCAGCAGTGCCGGGATTCAAACCTACGAGCAGTACTTC CASSAGIQTYEQYF
TRBJ2-2 TRBV14 NA NA 14 TGTGCCAGCAGCCACAGGGCGGACACCGGGGAGCTGTTTTTT CASSHRADTGELFF
TRBJ1-1 TRBV6-5 NA NA 15 TGTGCCAGCAGTTACCTGGGGGGCGCAGGGACTGAAGCTTTCTTT CASSYLGGAGTEAFF
TRBJ2-5 TRBV25-1 NA TRBD1 16 TGTGCCAGCGGTGAATTCACCACAGGGGCGGGAGAGACCCAGTACTTC CASGEFTTGAGETQYF
TRBJ1-4 TRBV5-1 few NA 15 TGCGCCAGCAGCTTATCGGGGGCTCTAGGTGAAAAACTGTTTTTT CASSLSGALGEKLFF
TRBJ1-6 TRBV4-2 many TRBD1 16 TGTGCCAGCAGCCAGGACCCGGGACAGCGGGATTCACCCCTCCACTTT CASSQDPGQRDSPLHF
TRBJ2-3 TRBV3-1 NA TRBD2 15 TGTGCCAGCAGCCGACAGCGGGGGAGCACAGATACGCAGTATTTT CASSRQRGSTDTQYF
TRBJ2-1 TRBV4-1 many NA 15 TGCGCCAGCAGCCAGGCCGGGACGCCCAACCGAGAGCAGTTCTTC CASSQAGTPNREQFF
TRBJ2-3 TRBV9 many NA 12 TGTGCCAGCAGCGTTGGATCTGATACGCAGTATTTT CASSVGSDTQYF
TRBJ2-3 TRBV20-1 NA NA 15 TGCAGTGCTAGAGGGGGACAAGTAGGCACAGATACGCAGTATTTT CSARGGQVGTDTQYF
TRBJ2-1 TRBV27 NA TRBD2 14 TGTGCCAGCCAGGGGCTAGCGGGAGCATACGAGCAGTTCTTC CASQGLAGAYEQFF
TRBJ1-1 TRBV20-1 many NA 13 TGCAGTGCTAGAGCGGGGGCGCGGACTGAAGCTTTCTTT CSARAGARTEAFF
TRBJ2-1 TRBV29-1 many NA 16 TGCAGCGTTGAAAGTGGGCGGGGTGTCTCCTACAATGAGCAGTTCTTC CSVESGRGVSYNEQFF
TRBJ2-1 TRBV12-3/TRBV12-4 many NA 12 TGTGCCAGCACCAGAGGGGGGAATGAGCAGTTCTTC CASTRGGNEQFF
TRBJ1-2 TRBV10-3 NA NA 13 TGTGCCATCAGTAGGGACGGAGGAGATGGCTACACCTTC CAISRDGGDGYTF
TRBJ1-2 TRBV6-6 many NA 13 TGTGCCAGCAGTTATCAGGACCGCTATGGCTACACCTTC CASSYQDRYGYTF
TRBJ2-1 TRBV20-1 many TRBD2 14 TGCAGTGCTAGAGCGGGACTAGCGGATTCCGAGCAGTTCTTC CSARAGLADSEQFF
TRBJ2-7 TRBV20-1 few TRBD1 16 TGCAGTGCTAGAGATACCTCCGGGACAGGGTACTACGAGCAGTACTTC CSARDTSGTGYYEQYF
TRBJ1-1 TRBV27 many TRBD1 14 TGTGCCAGCAGATCAGGGGGGACGAACACTGAAGCTTTCTTT CASRSGGTNTEAFF